This is a list of T cell receptor beta chains from one sample in a study of human versus mouse CDR3 diversity and MHC coevolution. Profiling relied on immunoSEQ multiplex PCR, and the TCRdb table lists in-frame clones only, not all of them. The table records about 80,000 clones, over 85% of them present only once. The sample taken for sequencing was naive CD4+ T cells from blood. The receptors were gathered from a person aged 30 to 69 in good health. The CDR3 runs from the conserved cysteine through the conserved F or W. D genes are given only for firm matches. Clone sizes are given selectively: once, few, many, or a class where the clone is expanded.

>-|TRBV7-2|-|TRBJ1-1
TGTGCCAGCAGCTTAATGCTATCCACTGAAGCTTTCTTT
CASSLMLSTEAFF
>-|TRBV29-1|-|TRBJ2-1
TGCAGCGTTGATCCCTCCGGGGTGGGTGTCGATGAGCAGTTCTTC
CSVDPSGVGVDEQFF
>once|TRBV7-8|-|TRBJ2-6
TGTGCCAGCAGCTTAGGGTTGGGCAGGGGTGGCCCAGGTGGGGCCAACGTCCTGACTTTC
CASSLGLGRGGPGGANVLTF
>-|TRBV19|-|TRBJ2-7
TGTGCCAGTCGAAAGGGAGCGGGCGTAGCCTACGAGCAGTACTTC
CASRKGAGVAYEQYF
>-|TRBV2|TRBD2|TRBJ2-2
TGTGCCAGCACCAACTGGGGGGGAGGCACCGGGGAGCTGTTTTTT
CASTNWGGGTGELFF
>-|TRBV4-1|-|TRBJ2-7
TGCGCCAGCAGCCTCCCGGGAAGTAAAGAATACGAGCAGTACTTC
CASSLPGSKEYEQYF
>-|TRBV9|TRBD1|TRBJ1-3
TGTGCCAGCAGCTCGGGACAGGGGGCATTTGGAAACACCATATATTTT
CASSSGQGAFGNTIYF
>once|TRBV9|TRBD1|TRBJ1-2
TGTGCCAGCAGCGTAGGGGGACAGGGGGCGGACTATGGCTACACCTTC
CASSVGGQGADYGYTF
>-|TRBV6-5|-|TRBJ1-2
TGTGCCAGCAGTGAGGGAAGGGCATGGGGTGGCTACACCTTC
CASSEGRAWGGYTF
>-|TRBV11-2|TRBD2|TRBJ2-3
TGTGCCAGCAGCTTAGGCCGGACTAGCGGAAGCACAGATACGCAGTATTTT
CASSLGRTSGSTDTQYF
>-|TRBV7-8|-|TRBJ2-2
TGTGCCAGCAGCTTAAAACACCTCGCGAACACCGGGGAGCTGTTTTTT
CASSLKHLANTGELFF
>-|TRBV7-9|-|TRBJ1-2
TGTGCCAGCAGCTTCCGGGCAGGGGATGGCTACACCTTC
CASSFRAGDGYTF
>-|TRBV6-5|-|TRBJ1-5
TGTGCCAGCAGTATCTCTAACAGGGTTCAGCCCCAGCATTTT
CASSISNRVQPQHF
>-|TRBV7-9|TRBD1|TRBJ2-7
TGTGCCAGCAGCTTAGGACAGGGGTTCTACGAGCAGTACTTC
CASSLGQGFYEQYF
>-|TRBV7-2|TRBD1|TRBJ2-5
TGTGCCAGCAGCCCGGGACAGGGACGGGAGGAGACCCAGTACTTC
CASSPGQGREETQYF
>-|TRBV10-3|TRBD1|TRBJ2-7
TGTGCCTCCCGGGACAGGTCGGACGAGCAGTACTTC
CASRDRSDEQYF
>-|TRBV6-5|TRBD1|TRBJ1-2
TGTGCCAGCAGTACCCGGACAGGGTATCATGGCTACACCTTC
CASSTRTGYHGYTF
>-|TRBV5-1|TRBD1|TRBJ1-1
TGCGCCAGCAGCCTCGGGACAGGGAGCCGGGACACTGAAGCTTTCTTT
CASSLGTGSRDTEAFF
>-|TRBV11-3|TRBD2|TRBJ2-1
TGTGCCAGCAGCTCCGGACTAGCGGGTGGTAATGAGCAGTTCTTC
CASSSGLAGGNEQFF
>once|TRBV18|TRBD1|TRBJ2-1
TGTGCCAGCTCACCAACGGGACAGGGGAACCACAATGAGCAGTTCTTC
CASSPTGQGNHNEQFF
>-|TRBV5-1|-|TRBJ2-5
TGCGCCAGCAGCAGAGGAGCGGCAGAGACCCAGTACTTC
CASSRGAAETQYF
>-|TRBV10-2|-|TRBJ1-2
TGCGCCAGCAGGTCCGGGAACTATGGCTACACCTTC
CASRSGNYGYTF
>few|TRBV7-9|TRBD1|TRBJ1-3
TGTGCCAGCAGTCCGACAGGGACTGGAAACACCATATATTTT
CASSPTGTGNTIYF
>-|TRBV11-2|TRBD2|TRBJ2-1
TGTGCCAGCAGCTTATTTAGCGGGCAGGACAATGAGCAGTTCTTC
CASSLFSGQDNEQFF
>-|TRBV10-3|TRBD1|TRBJ1-6
TGTGCCATCAGTGTTTCTCCAGGGGGAGACTATAATTCACCCCTCCACTTT
CAISVSPGGDYNSPLHF
>once|TRBV4-2|TRBD2|TRBJ2-5
TGTGCCAGCAGTCAGATAGGCCCCGGGGGGGAAGCGGGAGAGACCCAGTACTTC
CASSQIGPGGEAGETQYF
>-|TRBV4-2|TRBD1|TRBJ1-2
TGTGCCAGCAGCCCGACAGGGACAGGGGAAATTGGCTACACCTTC
CASSPTGTGEIGYTF
>-|TRBV7-2|-|TRBJ1-1
TGTGCCAGCAGCCCGGGACATTCGAACACTGAAGCTTTCTTT
CASSPGHSNTEAFF
>-|TRBV2|-|TRBJ2-3
TGTGCCAGCAGTGAAAGGGGGGGGGCCACAGATACGCAGTATTTT
CASSERGGATDTQYF
>once|TRBV28|-|TRBJ1-2
TGTGCCAGCAGTTTATCGGCGGTCGTCTATGGCTACACCTTC
CASSLSAVVYGYTF
>-|TRBV5-1|TRBD2|TRBJ2-7
TGCGCCAGCAGCCCGGGACTAGCGGGATCCTACGAGCAGTACTTC
CASSPGLAGSYEQYF
>-|TRBV4-2|-|TRBJ2-5
TGTGCCAGCAGCTCTCTCGGGGAGAAAGAGACCCAGTACTTC
CASSSLGEKETQYF
>once|TRBV9|-|TRBJ2-3
TGTGCCAGCAGCGTAGAGTCGGGAGCGTTCGGAGATACGCAGTATTTT
CASSVESGAFGDTQYF
>-|TRBV7-2|TRBD1|TRBJ2-5
TGTGCCAGCAGCTTAGGGACAGGGAGCCAAGAGACCCAGTACTTC
CASSLGTGSQETQYF
>-|TRBV5-1|-|TRBJ1-2
TGCGCCAGCAGCCCAAAGACAGGCAACTATGGCTACACCTTC
CASSPKTGNYGYTF
>-|TRBV11-2|-|TRBJ2-7
TGTGCCAGCAGCTTAGAGCGCGAGCAGTACTTC
CASSLEREQYF
>-|TRBV11-2|TRBD1|TRBJ2-3
TGTGCCAGCAGCTTAGGTACAGGGGATAGCACAGATACGCAGTATTTT
CASSLGTGDSTDTQYF
>-|TRBV29-1|-|TRBJ1-1
TGCAGCGTGGGGGGGCCGGAGAACACTGAAGCTTTCTTT
CSVGGPENTEAFF
>-|TRBV5-8|-|TRBJ2-7
TGTGCCAGCAGCTTCCAACATCAATACTTC
CASSFQHQYF
>-|TRBV4-1|-|TRBJ1-1
TGCGCCAGCAGCCAAGGGTGGGGGCCGAACACTGAAGCTTTCTTT
CASSQGWGPNTEAFF
>-|TRBV18|TRBD1|TRBJ2-2
TGTGCCAGCTCACCCTTCAGGGGGCGCGACACCGGGGAGCTGTTTTTT
CASSPFRGRDTGELFF
>-|TRBV6-5|TRBD1|TRBJ2-7
TGTGCCAGCAGTACGCCGGGACAGGCCTACGAGCAGTACTTC
CASSTPGQAYEQYF